This T cell receptor beta chain was identified in a study of graft-versus-host responses after intestinal transplantation. Study information: Every transplant recipient was induced with anti-thymocyte globulin, then maintained on tacrolimus and steroids for about 3 years. The study, taken as a whole, reports: In patients with graft-donor T cell macrochimerism, allograft graft-versus-host to host-versus-graft clonal ratios were high. Some GvH clones were seen earlier in gut or blood, suggesting intestinal origin.

TCRdb's copy holds only in-frame clones and misses some; the assay was immunoSEQ multiplex PCR. The repertoire consists of around 18,000 clones, with around 90% occurring once and the leading ten covering more than 1.5%. V was trimmed by 0 bases and J by 8 bases, leaving 8 bases between them. Germline CDR1 is MNHNS and CDR2 is SASEGT. The CDR3 consists of 13 residues. With respect to this clone: Its specificity is not known.

The clonotype originates from a human patient who received an intestinal transplant, so some T cells may come from the graft donor. This specimen consisted of PBMCs, obtained less than 400 days after transplant. This chain links TRBV6-1 with TRBJ2-4; D is perhaps TRBD1 or TRBD2 (5 bases each). The CDR3 DNA reads as TGTGCCAGCAGTGAAGCGCGAGGGGACATTCAGTACTTC. Encoded protein: CASSEARGDIQYF.